A single sample is the source of the 29 T cell receptor beta chains below, sequenced in a study of blood T cells in healthy people across ages. Primed by a sample-barcoded 5' primer and a J-beta primer mix, a second PCR proceeded for about 6 to 11 cycles. A single record per CDR3 protein comes from TCRdb applying MiXCR to the 5' RACE reads. This table has approximately 350,000 distinct CDR3 sequences, about 55% appearing once. The source material was blood. The origin of the receptors is a man aged 60 to 75 in good health.

This sequence joins TRBV27 and TRBJ1-2; 7 positions agree with TRBD1. The junction had 8 bases not matched to a gene; V was cut back by 3 bases and J by 4 bases. Looked up from germline, CDR1 is MNHEY and CDR2 is SMNVEV (reference sequence). The CDR3 is made up of 15 amino acids. The DNA of the CDR3 is TGTGCCAGCAGTTTTAGCAGGGGGGATTCCTATGGCTACACCTTC. Translated, it gives CASSFSRGDSYGYTF.

The chain couples TRBV4-2 to TRBJ2-1, with 9 bases identical to TRBD1. The germline gives CDR1 LGHNA, CDR2 YNFKEQ. The CDR3 covers 17 residues. J was trimmed by 5 bases and V by 0 bases; bases with no gene match: 8. The CDR3 bases are TGTGCCAGCAGCCAAGAGACCGGGACAGGGAGTCACAATGAGCAGTTCTTC. Translating it yields CASSQETGTGSHNEQFF.

This sequence joins TRBV10-3 and TRBJ2-1; TRBD1 matches at 8 bases. The trim removed 3 bases at V and 9 bases at J, leaving 13 bases unmatched. Germline CDR1 is ENHRY and CDR2 is SYGVKD. The CDR3 consists of 16 residues. The CDR3 spells CAISDPDRAGVSEQFF. The CDR3, as DNA: TGTGCCATCAGTGACCCGGACAGGGCAGGGGTGAGTGAGCAGTTCTTC.

The chain links TRBV20-1 to TRBJ2-1; TRBD2 matches 7 bases. The germline CDR1 and CDR2 sequences are DFQATT and SNEGSKA (reference sequence). After removal of 3 bases from V and 10 bases from J, the junction contained 12 bases not matched to a gene. CDR3 size: 14 residues. The CDR3 protein is CSARGGKDLREQFF. The DNA for the CDR3 is TGCAGTGCTAGGGGAGGGAAGGACCTTCGAGAGCAGTTCTTC.

This clonotype has a handful of counts. V gene TRBV10-3 combines with J gene TRBJ2-3, with 7 bases fitting TRBD2. Germline lookup yields CDR1 ENHRY and CDR2 SYGVKD. The CDR3 runs to 15 residues. V was pared by 2 bases and J by 10 bases, with 12 bases of the junction left unmatched. In nucleotides, the CDR3 is TGTGCCATCAGTGAGAATCTAGCGGCAGATGCGGCGCAGTATTTT. Translating gives CAISENLAADAAQYF.

This clonotype is a singleton in its sample. The chain is built from TRBV12-3 or TRBV12-4 and TRBJ1-5; D gene uncertain. This CDR3 has 13 amino acids. Between the trimmed V and J ends, which lost 1 base and 6 bases, there was a span of 7 bases. CDR3 DNA sequence: TGTGCCAGCAGTTTAGGAGAGACTCAGCCCCAGCATTTT. The encoded protein is CASSLGETQPQHF.

This clonotype was seen at least ten times. The chain links TRBV20-1 to TRBJ2-7; 8 bases align to TRBD1. Germline trimming cut 5 bases from V and 3 bases from J; bases unmatched to any gene: 12. CDR3 length equals 15 residues. Germline lookup yields CDR1 DFQATT and CDR2 SNEGSKA (reference sequence). Here the CDR3 reads CSADAGTGVDYEQYF. CDR3 nucleotides: TGCAGTGCTGACGCCGGGACAGGAGTCGACTACGAGCAGTACTTC.

This clonotype turned up a few times. The chain employs TRBV4-3 and TRBJ2-3, with TRBD2 identical over 10 bases. Germline V lookup: CDR1 LGHNA, CDR2 YSLEER. The trim removed 1 base at V and 3 bases at J, leaving 4 bases unmatched. The CDR3 spans 16 residues. The CDR3 sequence is CASSQGASGSTDTQYF. DNA of the CDR3: TGCGCCAGCAGCCAAGGAGCTAGCGGGAGTACAGATACGCAGTATTTT.

The chain is built from TRBV20-1 and TRBJ2-1; the D is unclear. The length of the CDR3 is 14 residues. CDR1 is DFQATT, CDR2 SNEGSKA, per germline (reference sequence). The germline V and J ends were trimmed by 6 bases and 0 bases, with 12 bases remaining between them. This chain's CDR3 is CSAGPMSSYNEQFF. CDR3 nucleotides: TGCAGTGCCGGTCCGATGAGCTCCTACAATGAGCAGTTCTTC.

The rearrangement joins TRBV4-2 to TRBJ2-3; 12 bases fit TRBD2. The CDR3 runs 16 residues. Germline values: CDR1 LGHNA, CDR2 YNFKEQ. Trimming removed 8 bases from V and 4 bases from J; junction bases left unmatched: 10. DNA for the CDR3: TGTGCCAGCGGAAGACTAGCGGGAGAGGGGGCAGATACGCAGTATTTT. It is translated as CASGRLAGEGADTQYF.

This chain links TRBV4-2 with TRBJ2-5; maybe TRBD2 (7 bases). Matching the DNA end better, TRBJ2-7 makes the J call doubtful. CDR1 LGHNA and CDR2 YNFKEQ come from the germline V gene. There are 17 residues in the CDR3. The CDR3 DNA is TGTGCCAGCAGCCAAGATGTTGGGGGGGCAGGGGCCAGCGAGCAGTACTTC. Its protein product is CASSQDVGGAGASEQYF.

This chain uses TRBV6-2 or TRBV6-3 with TRBJ2-3; D unclear. Trimming stripped 5 bases from V and 2 bases from J, with 8 bases between. The CDR3 loop spans 13 amino acids. From germline, CDR1 is MNHEY and CDR2 SVGEGT. CDR3 sequence: CASSDRTTDTQYF. For the CDR3, the DNA is TGTGCCAGCAGTGATCGGACCACAGATACGCAGTATTTT.

This rearrangement joins TRBV29-1 to TRBJ2-5, with TRBD1 matching over 9 bases. Gene TRBJ2-7 matches the end of the DNA better, so the J call may be wrong. Germline CDR1 SQVTM, CDR2 ANQGSEA. There are 14 residues in the CDR3. CDR3 sequence reads: CSVGNRGLNYEQYF. DNA for the CDR3: TGCAGCGTCGGAAACAGGGGGCTCAATTACGAGCAGTACTTC.

The chain has TRBV27 and TRBJ2-5; TRBD1 might be the D (6 bases). Looked up from germline, CDR1 is MNHEY and CDR2 is SMNVEV (reference sequence). The CDR3 is made up of 13 amino acids. Trimming removed 2 bases from V and 2 bases from J, with 6 bases in between. For the CDR3, the DNA is TGTGCCAGCAGTTTAGACAGGCAAGAGACCCAGTACTTC. Residues: CASSLDRQETQYF.

The rearrangement joins TRBV3-1 to TRBJ2-3; D ambiguous. Looked up from germline, CDR1 is LGHDT and CDR2 is YNNKEL (reference sequence). Trimming took off 0 bases at V and 10 bases at J, with 17 bases between the two ends. The CDR3 is made up of 15 amino acids. CDR3 nucleotide sequence: TGTGCCAGCAGCCAAGATAGTAGTACGAACCGGGCGCAGTATTTT. Its protein product is CASSQDSSTNRAQYF.

The chain employs TRBV5-1 and TRBJ2-3; D gene uncertain. With 4 bases removed from V and 4 bases from J, the gap between germline ends came to 10 bases. Germline V CDR1 and CDR2: SGHRS, YFSETQ. The CDR3 spans 13 residues. For the CDR3, the DNA is TGCGCCAGCAGCCACCTCCAACCAGATACGCAGTATTTT. This gives the protein CASSHLQPDTQYF.

This clonotype has more than one count but fewer than ten. This rearrangement joins TRBV20-1 to TRBJ2-1; D may be TRBD1 or TRBD2 (6 bases each). The CDR3 covers 13 residues. Germline-derived CDR1 and CDR2 are DFQATT and SNEGSKA (reference sequence). Trimming shortened V by 4 bases and J by 12 bases, and 19 bases separated the two germline ends. In nucleotides, the CDR3 is TGCAGTGCTACCTCGGGACTGGAAGGGGGGCAGTTCTTC. It is translated as CSATSGLEGGQFF.

There are a few counts of this clonotype. V usage is TRBV7-2 and J usage is TRBJ1-4; D is unresolved. With 1 base removed from V and 4 bases from J, the gap between germline ends came to 13 bases. The germline V gene encodes CDR1 SGHTA and CDR2 FQGNSA. The CDR3 loop spans 16 amino acids. The CDR3: CASSLVPGAHNEKLFF. The CDR3 DNA is TGTGCCAGCAGCTTAGTTCCGGGAGCCCATAATGAAAAACTGTTTTTT.

The chain is built from TRBV20-1 and TRBJ2-5; 10 positions agree with TRBD2. CDR1 and CDR2 (germline): DFQATT, SNEGSKA (reference sequence). V lost 1 base and J lost 2; bases outside the gene matches: 13. The CDR3 covers 18 residues. The CDR3 DNA sequence: TGCAGTGCTAGAGCCCCTCCCGGGACTAGCGCCGAACAAGAGACCCAGTACTTC. Its translation is CSARAPPGTSAEQETQYF.

This clonotype was detected only once. The rearrangement uses TRBV4-3 and TRBJ1-2; no definite D call. This CDR3 spans 13 amino acids. V was cut by 0 bases and J by 8 bases, with 10 bases left in between. CDR1 is LGHNA and CDR2 is YSLEER in the germline V gene. CDR3 nucleotide sequence: TGCGCCAGCAGCCAAGATCTAGCCAGCGGCTACACCTTC. It specifies CASSQDLASGYTF.

The V call is TRBV12-3 or TRBV12-4, the J call TRBJ2-5, with D possibly TRBD1 on 5 matching bases. Between the trimmed V and J ends, which lost 6 bases and 9 bases, there was a span of 23 bases. There are 15 residues in the CDR3. The CDR3 loop is CASSPSRAIIEAQYF. DNA for the CDR3: TGTGCCAGCAGCCCGTCCAGGGCCATCATTGAGGCCCAGTACTTC.

This clonotype was seen more than once but under ten times. The V and J genes are TRBV3-1 and TRBJ2-4, with 11 bases lining up with TRBD1. With V trimmed by 2 bases and J by 2 bases, 5 bases remained unmatched. CDR3 length: 17 amino acids. CDR1 LGHDT and CDR2 YNNKEL come from the germline V gene (reference sequence). The CDR3 sequence is CASSQFGQGASKNIQYF. The DNA for the CDR3 is TGTGCCAGCAGCCAATTTGGACAGGGGGCGTCCAAAAACATTCAGTACTTC. Full variable domain (remainder filled in from reference TRBV3-1 and TRBJ2-4): DTAVSQTPKYLVTQMGNDKSIKCEQNLGHDTMYWYKQDSKKFLKIMFSYNNKELIINETVPNRFSPKSPDKAHLNLHINSLELGDSAVYFCASSQFGQGASKNIQYFGAGTRLSVL.

The chain recombines TRBV6-5 with TRBJ2-4; tentatively, D is TRBD1 or TRBD2 (5 bases each). V was pared by 5 bases and J by 2 bases, with 13 bases between. The length of the CDR3 is 15 residues. Germline CDR1 MNHEY, CDR2 SVGAGI. In DNA, the CDR3 is TGTGCCAGCAGTCCCGGGGCAGGATCCAAAAACATTCAGTACTTC. Protein: CASSPGAGSKNIQYF.

This chain connects TRBV20-1 to TRBJ2-1, with 11 bases lining up with TRBD2. This CDR3 has 17 amino acids. V lost 1 base, J lost 0 bases, and 5 bases stayed unmatched. Germline values: CDR1 DFQATT, CDR2 SNEGSKA (reference sequence). The CDR3 DNA follows: TGCAGTGCTAGAGTGTCTAGCGGGGGGCTCTCCTACAATGAGCAGTTCTTC. Protein sequence: CSARVSSGGLSYNEQFF.

This sequence joins TRBV5-1 and TRBJ2-4; no reliable D call. The DNA end lines up better with TRBJ2-7; the J call may be wrong. CDR3 length: 14 amino acids. The germline V gene encodes CDR1 SGHRS and CDR2 YFSETQ. CDR3 nucleotides: TGCGCCAGCAGCCACTCCAAGGGCGCATACGAGCAGTACTTC. Encoded protein: CASSHSKGAYEQYF.

The V and J genes are TRBV5-1 and TRBJ2-3, with TRBD2 identical over 7 bases. Looked up from germline, CDR1 is SGHRS and CDR2 is YFSETQ. This CDR3 contains 13 residues. Unmatched junction bases numbered 10, after V lost 4 bases and J lost 11 bases. Here the CDR3 DNA reads TGCGCCAGCAGCCCGGGGGACTACGAGTTGCAGTATTTT. It codes for CASSPGDYELQYF.

The V and J genes are TRBV4-2 and TRBJ1-5, with D unclear. CDR3 length equals 14 residues. From germline, CDR1 is LGHNA and CDR2 YNFKEQ. The V end lost 0 bases, the J end lost 5 bases, and 8 bases lay between the germline ends. CDR3 sequence reads: CASSQEGRDQPQHF. In nucleotides, the CDR3 is TGTGCCAGCAGCCAAGAGGGCCGGGATCAGCCCCAGCATTTT.

V is TRBV29-1 and J is TRBJ1-1; D is unresolved. Trimming removed 7 bases from V and 1 base from J, with 13 bases in between. The CDR3 totals 13 residues. Germline CDR1 is SQVTM and CDR2 is ANQGSEA. The CDR3 region has the DNA TGCAGCGCCGAAATAGGCGAGAACACTGAAGCTTTCTTT. Its translation is CSAEIGENTEAFF.

This clonotype came up a few times. V and J are TRBV6-6 and TRBJ2-1; D is unresolved. Germline loops: CDR1 MNHNY, CDR2 SVGAGI (reference sequence). Trimming removed 4 bases from V and 10 bases from J, with 8 bases in between. This CDR3 spans 11 amino acids. CDR3 residues: CASSSRLEQFF. CDR3 nucleotides: TGTGCCAGCAGTTCCCGTCTAGAGCAGTTCTTC.